Listed below are T cell receptor beta chains from one sample, sequenced in a study of CD8 T cells in ankylosing spondylitis. TCRdb redid the calling of the 5' RACE reads with MiXCR, one entry per CDR3 protein. The sample has 150,000 to 200,000 distinct CDR3 sequences; 15% to 20% are singletons. What was sequenced was blood, either unsorted or a sorted T cell fraction (not recorded which). The receptors originated from a male donor aged 10-35 years with ankylosing spondylitis or in good health (not recorded which). Both conserved end residues are trimmed from each CDR3. Expanded clones get a size class; other rows say once, few or many, or leave the size out.

clone_size v_call cdr3_length cdr3_aa
. TRBV7-9 12 ASSLAQGDYEQY
. TRBV6-5 14 ASSYTLAGDYNEQF
once TRBV20-1 14 SAYIETTSTTYEQY
few TRBV11-2 12 ASSLVSGRAEQF
many TRBV28 13 ASSPVKYAQETQY
. TRBV6-5 12 ASTQTSFSGEQF
. TRBV27 13 ASSLVGIGGQPQH
. TRBV24-1 16 ATSAPHGQGGIWAKAF
many TRBV18 12 ASSPGQDASPQH
many TRBV7-3 13 ASSLYSATYNEQF
many TRBV5-1 11 ASSLSTGDNLH
many TRBV7-9 14 ASSSQGYPYTGELF
many TRBV12-3/TRBV12-4 15 ASSFGLAGGYTGELF
many TRBV20-1 13 SAPNRGTSTDTQY
many TRBV3-2 14 ASSQDLIWTVLEAF
many TRBV5-1 11 ASSLGAGERPF
many TRBV19 9 ASSMAGPQH
many TRBV18 11 ASSPSDAGELF
many TRBV5-1 12 ASSLERASDTQY
. TRBV12-3/TRBV12-4 11 ASSWNRGYGYT
many TRBV5-5 13 ASSPIGNRGETQY
few TRBV25-1 12 ASSAENSYNEQF
many TRBV12-3/TRBV12-4 13 ASSPLGTIPDTQY
many TRBV5-1 11 ASSFTENTEAF
many TRBV12-3/TRBV12-4 13 ASSSTSGSSYEQY
many TRBV5-1 12 ASSLEGGQETQY
many TRBV20-1 12 SARLAGGYNEQF
many TRBV29-1 10 SAHPGSSEQF
many TRBV5-6 17 ASSPRLAGLRYSYNEQF
many TRBV19 11 ASSARESEKLF
many TRBV24-1 13 ATSGRSGESGKLF
many TRBV6-4 13 ASSVEMGQNYGYT
many TRBV7-8 11 ASSLDRNQPQH
. TRBV12-5 10 ASGLTQETQY
many TRBV6-5 13 ASSRTGAAGYEQY
. TRBV6-2/TRBV6-3 14 ASSYSHGRPKNIQY
few TRBV11-3 15 ASSFVIGTTNTDTQY
. TRBV7-9 12 ASSLWEGRDTQY
many TRBV11-2 14 ASSGLTSRRYNEQF
many TRBV24-1 11 ATSQGPTGELF
many TRBV5-5 13 ASSLKAGSTDTQY